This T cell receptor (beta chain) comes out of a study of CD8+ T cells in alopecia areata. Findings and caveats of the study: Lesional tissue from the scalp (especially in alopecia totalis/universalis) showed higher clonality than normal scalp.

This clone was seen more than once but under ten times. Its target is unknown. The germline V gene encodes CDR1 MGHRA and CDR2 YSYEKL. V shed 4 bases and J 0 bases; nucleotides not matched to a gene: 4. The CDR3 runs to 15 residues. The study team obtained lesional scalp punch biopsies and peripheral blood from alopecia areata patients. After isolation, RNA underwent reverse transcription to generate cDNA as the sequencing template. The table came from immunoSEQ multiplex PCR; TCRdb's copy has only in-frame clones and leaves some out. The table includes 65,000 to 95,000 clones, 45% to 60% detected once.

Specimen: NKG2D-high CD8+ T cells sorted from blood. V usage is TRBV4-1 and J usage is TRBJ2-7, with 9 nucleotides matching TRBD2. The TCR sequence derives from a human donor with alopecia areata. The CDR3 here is CASSLGAGGSYEQYF. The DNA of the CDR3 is TGCGCCAGCAGCCTCGGAGCGGGGGGCTCCTACGAGCAGTACTTC.